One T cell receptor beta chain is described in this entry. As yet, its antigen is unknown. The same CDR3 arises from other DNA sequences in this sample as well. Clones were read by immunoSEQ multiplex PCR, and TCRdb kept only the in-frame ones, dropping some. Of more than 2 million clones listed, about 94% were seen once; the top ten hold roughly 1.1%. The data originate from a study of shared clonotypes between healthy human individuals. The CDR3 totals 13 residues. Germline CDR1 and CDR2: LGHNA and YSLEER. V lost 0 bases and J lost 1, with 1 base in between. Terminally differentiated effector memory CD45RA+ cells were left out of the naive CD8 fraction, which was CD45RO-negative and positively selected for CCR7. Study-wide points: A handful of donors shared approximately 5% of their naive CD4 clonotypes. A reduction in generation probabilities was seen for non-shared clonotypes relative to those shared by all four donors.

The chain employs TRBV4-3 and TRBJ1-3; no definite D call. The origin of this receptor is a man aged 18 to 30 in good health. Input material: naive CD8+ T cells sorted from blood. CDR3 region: CASSQDSGNTIYF. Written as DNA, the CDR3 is TGCGCCAGCAGCCAAGATTCTGGAAACACCATATATTTT.